This T cell receptor (beta chain) was observed in a study of CD8+ T cells in alopecia areata. RNA extraction and reverse transcription yielded cDNA as sequencing template. Some clones are missing from TCRdb's copy, which holds only in-frame ones; the method was immunoSEQ multiplex PCR. Here the sample spans hundreds of thousands of clones, 66% being singletons. V was shortened by 1 base and J by 6 bases, with 6 bases between the two germline ends. The CDR3 is 11 residues long. Per the germline V gene, CDR1 is GTSNPN and CDR2 is SVGIG (reference sequence). Treatment specified: oral pan-JAK inhibitor, 5-10 mg twice daily.

The sequences come from CD4+ T cells sorted from blood, collected around week 44, from a patient treated with tofacitinib. This receptor was identified in a human donor with alopecia areata. The chain carries TRBV30 and TRBJ1-2; D uncertain. The CDR3 is CAWSAYDGYTF. CDR3 DNA: TGTGCCTGGAGTGCATATGATGGCTACACCTTC.